This TCR beta chain is from a study of cytomegalovirus exposure and HLA in healthy donors (dated by TCRdb to 2016 to 2017). Regarding the research as a whole: According to an earlier analysis of a few hundred of the donors, about 179 million T cells yielded roughly 110 million unique TCR beta sequences and around 280 Gb of sequence data. An earlier analysis of around 640 of the donors used high-throughput TCR beta sequencing to judge whether each TCR beta V gene segment behaved as functional or pseudogenic. A separate validation cohort of more than 100 different subjects was used in addition to the roughly 700-subject first cohort. Among some 410 genotyped donors of the cohort, an average of around 220,000 unique TCR beta nucleotide sequences was sequenced per donor, of which roughly 17% were non-productive. All discovery cohort repertoires had been generated using a single sequencing platform. In the later analysis, no new phenotypic data were used to find candidate immune exposures; instead, reliance was placed on TCR beta sequences and their occurrence across donors. The number of donors typed differed by locus, with roughly 620-630 for A, B, C, DRB1 and DQB1, around 500 for DQA1, approximately 570 for DPA1, and 472 for DPB1. HLA typing covered class I and class II loci at four-digit resolution. To study patterns of TCR occurrence, a later analysis re-analyzed previously published TCR beta repertoires from 500 to 850 donors and added high-resolution HLA genotyping. The study profiled the T cell repertoires of hundreds of subjects by immunosequencing and related them to cytomegalovirus serostatus. Roughly 300 gigabases of sequencing data and around 80 million unique TCR sequences made up an early release that covered approximately 650 HLA-typed donors. Among the roughly 380 genotyped donors, around 79% belonged to the genetic ancestry cluster associated with self-reported Caucasian donors. The study aimed to test whether cataloging public T cell receptors could reveal signatures of past pathogen exposure. The study combined high-throughput TCR immunosequencing, statistical association of individual TCRs with disease status, and machine learning to predict cytomegalovirus infection status. In a later genetic analysis, genome-wide SNP genotypes for about three fifths of the roughly 670 donors were used, and that subset was treated as a discovery cohort. Donor age, sex, ethnicity and CMV serostatus were compiled alongside the repertoire data. About five DR-DQ haplotypes were treated as single units for association and clustering because of strong linkage in the cohort. The research as a whole found: Three of the identified cytomegalovirus-associated TCR beta chains were confirmed in vitro to be specific for cytomegalovirus antigens. Linkage disequilibrium might explain the correlated functional status among segregating V segments, but an unknown experimental factor could not be ruled out. In a later analysis, most CMV-associated TCR beta chains were found to appear HLA-restricted, with HLA associations seemingly driven largely by CMV exposure. Because HLA typing was unavailable for some donors at each locus, only the typed subset was used in association tests. In the study, 150 to 200 TCR beta chains were listed as associated with cytomegalovirus. Most TCR sequences were observed very rarely across donors, whereas some public TCRs were present in many individuals. In both the original and validation cohorts, the classifier was reported to diagnose cytomegalovirus status with high specificity and sensitivity. It was suggested by the authors that the approach could potentially be generalized to other disease states and immunological phenotypes. Immune exposure information for the cohort was limited to CMV serostatus. According to a later analysis, TCR association rates differed among HLA loci, with DRB1 alleles showing the most associated TCRs and HLA-C alleles showing the fewest. A later analysis associated 16,951 TCR beta sequences with specific HLA alleles at a false discovery rate of 0.05. V-gene and J-gene trimming of TCR beta chains was associated with a missense DCLRE1C variant in a later genetic analysis, and the association was replicated in an independent cohort. A further reported finding was that TCR beta sequences accurately predicted the HLA-A and HLA-B alleles for most subjects in the first cohort. Some IMGT-functional V segments, including TRBV6-2 and TRBV6-3, could not be distinguished by the 87-base-pair reads and were therefore excluded. A later genetic analysis reported fewer N-insertions in productive TCRs among donors in an Asian-associated ancestry cluster than the approximately 670-donor mean. When HLA alleles, especially DR and DQ, strongly co-occurred, TCR associations were difficult to assign to individual alleles. Only TCR beta chains were sequenced in this cohort, and the absence of alpha or paired-chain data limited detectable features. The earlier analysis of 587 of the donors excluded 15 to 20 rarely observed V segments, including chromosome 9 orphons, because counts were too low. Broadly in line with IMGT annotations, most TCR beta V segments showed up in productive rearrangements about 87% or about 30% of the time in an earlier analysis of several hundred of the donors. Compared with equally common non-associated chains, HLA-associated TCR beta chains in a later analysis were more clonally expanded and had lower generation probabilities. Sequencing depth was assumed to be roughly uniform across donors in the presence/absence analyses, though that assumption may not hold. Several of the top co-occurrence clusters appeared to be linked to parvovirus B19, influenza, CMV and Epstein-Barr virus, according to a later analysis. A cluster of highly shared sequence variants was judged likely to be a technical artifact of the sequencing pipeline.

The cohort comprised fewer than 750 healthy bone marrow donors. All cohort members were sampled while nominally healthy, although unrecorded immune exposures were likely present. The donor tested CMV seropositive, placing the donor among the approximately 310 seropositive members of the cohort. Each donor provided a peripheral blood sample, and peripheral blood mononuclear cells were used for TCR beta sequencing. Genomic DNA was extracted from the blood cell samples with the Qiagen DNeasy Blood Extraction Kit. Of note for this clone: There is no known antigen for this receptor. Base qualities are not at hand, and no much larger clone is one base apart. Additional DNA sequences in this sample encode the identical CDR3.

The CDR3, from cysteine to phenylalanine, totals 10 residues. Of the read, only the CDR3 DNA is kept; its 30 bases are in frame from base 1. The junction carries 4 bases between V and J, which are trimmed by 5 bases and 6 bases respectively. CDR1 and CDR2, per the germline V gene (reference sequence), are GTSNPN and SVGIG. The library was generated by the immunoSEQ multiplex PCR assay. A mixture of 60 forward primers for TCR Vbeta segments and 13 reverse primers for TCR Jbeta segments was used in the multiplex PCR. Amplification of the CDR3 region of rearranged TCR beta genes was performed with a multiplex PCR assay on genomic DNA. On the Illumina HiSeq System, the amplified TCR beta libraries were sequenced as 87-base-pair reads. In the source study's methods: A later analysis counted 65 million to 90 million unique TCR beta chains across the 600 to 850 repertoires, and 9.5 million to 11 million of these chains were shared by at least two donors. To remove PCR and sequencing errors, raw reads were error-corrected and collapsed into unique sequences using a nearest-neighbor algorithm that merged closely related sequences. V, D and J gene segments were assigned by aligning CDR3 sequences to IMGT reference sequences. For a sequence to be retained, a match of at least six nucleotides was required to both a V gene segment and a J gene segment. Rearrangements were called productive when the CDR3 lacked stop codons and stayed in frame with V and J; all others were non-productive. CDR3 was defined according to IMGT convention as the region running from the second conserved V-encoded cysteine to the conserved J-encoded phenylalanine. In an earlier analysis of just under 600 of the donors, sequences lacking an unambiguous match to a single V gene segment were excluded. An earlier analysis of several hundred of the donors called V segments functional above 56.7% productive rearrangements and segregating when the between-donor standard deviation exceeded 5%. A statistical classification framework was built for diagnosing cytomegalovirus status from the catalog of TCR beta chain sequences. V and J gene assignment, in a later analysis, came from comparing TCR nucleotide sequences with IMGT/GENE-DB human TR gene sequences. The TCRdist pipeline was used in a later analysis to assign CDR3 sequences and most-parsimonious VDJ recombination scenarios. In a later analysis, each TCR beta chain was defined by its CDR3 amino acid sequence together with its V-gene family, and reads lacking a unique V-gene family were excluded. As a way to deal with suspected cross-contamination and a sequencing artifact, a later analysis dropped approximately 590 nucleotide sequences that were highly shared and had low generation probability. In a later analysis, a clonal expansion index was calculated for each public chain from normalized within-repertoire ranks of inferred template counts. A later analysis computed generation probabilities with a VDJ recombination model fitted to out-of-frame rearrangements, and checked the results against IGoR. A later analysis scored TCR-TCR, TCR-HLA and TCR-CMV co-occurrence with hypergeometric tests, applying a repertoire-size bias correction to TCR pairs. In a later analysis, false discovery rates were estimated by permuting HLA or CMV assignments 20 times. In a later analysis, co-occurring TCRs were grouped using DBSCAN, with TCRdist sequence similarity added in when clustering inside HLA-allele-positive subsets. Co-occurrence clustering excluded repertoires with fewer than 30,000 or more than 120,000 public chains, plus five with anomalous nucleotide sharing. TCRdb limited this immuneACCESS table to in-frame rearrangements with V and J called. A share of clones is missing; checked studies link under half to unresolved V genes, and the rest is unexplained. V and J calls and clone size are copied from that table; D and trimming were computed from the DNA. This sample lists under 200,000 clones; around four fifths were detected once. 7% to 9% of the sample comes from the top ten.

The source material was PBMCs. The sequence came from a male donor in good health and CMV-seropositive. The V gene is TRBV30 and the J gene is TRBJ2-2; no D segment can be confidently identified. The DNA sequence is given as TGTGCCTGGTCCTCCGGGGAGCTGTTTTTT. It codes for CAWSSGELFF.